This T cell receptor beta chain came from a study of radiation and T cells in renal cell carcinoma. The method was immunoSEQ multiplex PCR; TCRdb's version includes in-frame clones alone and lacks a portion of them. The sample gives 100,000 to 150,000 clones, 81% of which show up once; roughly 6.2% is in the top ten. CDR1 is SGHVS, CDR2 FNYEAQ, per germline. The ends were cut back, 4 bases at V and 2 bases at J, with 14 bases in the middle. The CDR3 spans 15 residues. This clone was detected once. Time point in this sample: blood 2 weeks post-SBRT. This sample's treatment: 15 Gy SBRT to primary tumor, nephrectomy 4 weeks later.

The sequencing used blood, collected from a patient whose treatment included radiotherapy and nephrectomy. J is TRBJ2-5 and V is TRBV7-6; D perhaps matches TRBD1 (7 bases). The origin of this receptor is a man aged 45-60 years with renal cell carcinoma. The CDR3 nucleotides read TGTGCCAGCAGCTCCCCGCGGGACAGACAAGAGACCCAGTACTTC. Translating gives CASSSPRDRQETQYF.